This T cell receptor (beta chain) comes out of a study of CXCR3-negative and CXCR3-positive naive CD8 T cells. Carrying UMI labels, the TRB cDNA libraries were prepared through 5' RACE. TCRdb reanalyzed the 5' RACE reads, giving one entry per CDR3 protein sequence and no DNA. Its table records 38,000 or so distinct CDR3 sequences. Overall study results and limits: Whereas memory cells differed, naive CXCR3-negative and CXCR3-positive cells shared similar TRBV-TRBJ usage.

The germline CDR1 and CDR2 sequences are MNHEY and SVGEGT. CDR3 length equals 14 residues. In regard to this clonotype: Its antigen is still unknown.

V gene TRBV6-2 or TRBV6-3 combines with J gene TRBJ2-3. Sample: memory CD8+ T cells from blood. The clonotype was recovered from a human donor in good health. Some clones in this sample may be carry-over from other donors' samples. The CDR3 sequence: CASSYSGSTDTQYF.